This T cell receptor (beta chain) was profiled in a study of blood T cell repertoires in COVID-19. At the level of the study: From T cells, B-cell-depleted T cells, or PBMCs came the material, which was cDNA or gDNA.

This clone was seen a single time. Other DNA sequences in the same sample also yield this CDR3. All enrollees were roughly 18 to 89 years old and from roughly 26 US areas. Only in-frame clones appear in the TCRdb table, and some are missing; sequencing was by immunoSEQ multiplex PCR. The table shows about 270,000 clones, with 80% to 90% occurring only once. CDR1 SGHRS and CDR2 YFSETQ come from the germline V gene. Trimming shortened V by 0 bases and J by 0 bases, and 8 bases separated the two germline ends. The CDR3 length is 15 residues. Specimen: PBMCs or T cells enriched from blood (not recorded which). This chain connects TRBV5-1 to TRBJ2-3; D possibly corresponds to TRBD2 (5 bases). This sequence originates from a woman in her twenties or thirties with acute COVID-19. CDR3 region: CASSLGGSSTDTQYF. CDR3 bases: TGCGCCAGCAGCTTGGGAGGGTCTAGCACAGATACGCAGTATTTT.